This T cell receptor beta chain derives from a study of blood T cell repertoires in COVID-19. Looking at the study overall: PBMCs, B-cell-depleted T cells, or T cells were the source of the cDNA or gDNA that made up the material.

TCRdb's copy holds only in-frame clones and misses some; the assay was immunoSEQ multiplex PCR. This table holds some 200,000 clones, under 90% found once. The sample was peripheral blood. This receptor was obtained from an elderly man with acute or convalescent COVID-19.

Here the CDR3 reads CASSSDRGGEKLFF. For the CDR3, the DNA is TGTGCCAGCAGTTCAGACAGGGGTGGTGAAAAACTGTTTTTT. The gene calls are TRBV27 and TRBJ1-4; 8 bases are a match to TRBD1. The CDR3 has 14 residues. V lost 4 bases, J lost 7 bases, and 5 bases stayed unmatched. Germline assignment: CDR1 MNHEY and CDR2 SMNVEV (reference sequence).